Below are 26 T cell receptor beta chains sequenced from a single sample in a study of blood T cell repertoires in COVID-19. Assay: immunoSEQ multiplex PCR; the TCRdb copy retains only in-frame clones and omits some. The sample consists of 150,000 to 200,000 clones, around 87% of them appearing once. The sequencing input was peripheral blood. All receptors come from an elderly woman in a cohort sampled during active or convalescent COVID-19.

The genes are TRBV24-1 and TRBJ2-3, with TRBD2 as a possible D gene (5 bases). Trimming removed 9 bases from V and 2 bases from J, with 8 bases in between. The CDR3 loop spans 12 amino acids. Germline lookup yields CDR1 KGHDR and CDR2 SFDVKD. DNA of the CDR3: TGTGCCACCGGGAGTTTCACAGATACGCAGTATTTT. Its translation is CATGSFTDTQYF.

This chain links TRBV6-5 with TRBJ2-1; 9 bases line up with TRBD2. Trimming removed 6 bases from V and 7 bases from J; junction bases left unmatched: 10. Germline CDR1 reads MNHEY; CDR2 reads SVGAGI. CDR3 size: 15 residues. The CDR3 nucleotides read TGTGCCAGCAGGGACGGACTAGCGTGGGGGAATGAGCAGTTCTTC. Translated: CASRDGLAWGNEQFF.

J is TRBJ2-1 and V is TRBV5-6, with a tentative D call TRBD2 (6 bases). The V end was cut by 5 bases, the J end by 6 bases, with 12 bases between. The length of the CDR3 is 13 residues. CDR1 and CDR2 from the germline V gene are SGHDT and YYEEEE. The CDR3 spells CASRPGTVNEQFF. CDR3 DNA sequence: TGTGCCAGCAGACCAGGGACTGTCAATGAGCAGTTCTTC. The whole variable domain, filled in from reference TRBV5-6 and TRBJ2-1, reads DAGVTQSPTHLIKTRGQQVTLRCSPKSGHDTVSWYQQALGQGPQFIFQYYEEEERQRGNFPDRFSGHQFPNYSSELNVNALLLGDSALYLCASRPGTVNEQFFGPGTRLTVL.

The gene calls are TRBV7-9 and TRBJ2-3; TRBD2 might be the D (7 bases). Trimming cost V 0 bases and J 5 bases, with 12 bases left between them. The length of the CDR3 is 15 residues. Germline V gives CDR1 SEHNR, CDR2 FQNEAQ (reference sequence). In DNA form, the CDR3 reads TGTGCCAGCAGCTTAGCGGGGGGGCCCGTAGATACGCAGTATTTT. It is translated as CASSLAGGPVDTQYF.

This chain connects TRBV3-1 (or the pseudogene TRBV3-2) to TRBJ2-1; weak D call: TRBD2 (5 bases). The CDR3 has 13 residues. Per the germline V gene, CDR1 is LGHDT and CDR2 is YNNKEL (reference sequence). V was shortened by 8 bases and J by 3 bases, with 11 bases between the two germline ends. Written as DNA, the CDR3 is TGTGCCAGCGGTGAGGGAGTCTACAATGAGCAGTTCTTC. Translation gives CASGEGVYNEQFF.

The chain couples TRBV6-5 to TRBJ1-3, with no clear D. The germline V and J ends were trimmed by 7 bases and 0 bases, with 10 bases remaining between them. The CDR3 totals 14 residues. CDR1 and CDR2 (germline): MNHEY, SVGAGI. CDR3 loop: CASMESPSGNTIYF. DNA of the CDR3: TGTGCCAGCATGGAGTCCCCCTCTGGAAACACCATATATTTT.

The gene calls are TRBV7-2 and TRBJ1-2; a possible D gene is TRBD1 (5 bases). The CDR3 length is 15 residues. The V end lost 0 bases, the J end lost 4 bases, and 12 bases lay between the germline ends. Germline V gives CDR1 SGHTA, CDR2 FQGNSA. CDR3 sequence reads: CASSLAWGAGYGYTF. For the CDR3, the DNA is TGTGCCAGCAGCTTAGCCTGGGGCGCTGGCTATGGCTACACCTTC.

V and J are TRBV11-3 and TRBJ2-5; 15 nucleotides align to TRBD2. V was clipped by 4 bases and J by 5 bases; unmatched bases: 8. Germline V gene data show CDR1 as SGHNT and CDR2 as YENEEA. The CDR3 contains 17 residues. CDR3 in amino acids: CASSSEGLAGGHETQYF. The DNA of the CDR3 is TGTGCCAGCAGCTCTGAGGGACTAGCGGGAGGTCACGAGACCCAGTACTTC. The full variable domain, completed using reference TRBV11-3 and TRBJ2-5, is EAGVVQSPRYKIIEKKQPVAFWCNPISGHNTLYWYLQNLGQGPELLIRYENEEAVDDSQLPKDRFSAERLKGVDSTLKIQPAELGDSAVYLCASSSEGLAGGHETQYFGPGTRLLVL.

This clone came up a few times. V usage is TRBV19 and J usage is TRBJ2-1; 11 nucleotides align to TRBD2. V was pared by 5 bases and J by 0 bases, with 12 bases of the junction left unmatched. Germline V gene sequence: CDR1 LNHDA, CDR2 SQIVND (reference sequence). The CDR3 is made up of 19 amino acids. CDR3 sequence (DNA): TGTGCCAGTAGTTTCCAAATAGCGGGAGGGCTGCGCTCCTACAATGAGCAGTTCTTC. This translates into CASSFQIAGGLRSYNEQFF.

This rearrangement joins TRBV15 to TRBJ1-3; 7 bases match TRBD1. With 1 base clipped from V and 0 bases from J, the junction kept 3 bases outside the gene matches. The CDR3 is made up of 16 amino acids. Per the germline V gene, CDR1 is LNHNV and CDR2 is YYDKDF (reference sequence). The CDR3 region has the DNA TGTGCCACCAGCAGAGTAGGGGGCGCCTCTGGAAACACCATATATTTT. Translation: CATSRVGGASGNTIYF.

V usage is TRBV6-6 and J usage is TRBJ2-4; 9 bases align to TRBD1. The CDR3 spans 16 residues. Germline CDR1 is MNHNY and CDR2 is SVGAGI (reference sequence). The ends lost 5 bases at V and 5 bases at J; junction bases unmatched: 10. The CDR3 nucleotides read TGTGCCAGCAGTCCCCTCCGGGACAGGGTACAAAACATTCAGTACTTC. Its protein is CASSPLRDRVQNIQYF.

The chain links TRBV7-2 to TRBJ1-6; TRBD1 might be the D (5 bases). Between the trimmed V and J ends, which lost 3 bases and 9 bases, there was a span of 15 bases. CDR1 is SGHTA and CDR2 is FQGNSA in the germline V gene. The CDR3 runs 15 residues. The CDR3: CASSLWGADPSPLHF. CDR3 sequence (DNA): TGTGCCAGCAGCTTGTGGGGCGCGGATCCTTCACCCCTCCACTTT.

This clone was seen once. V usage is TRBV6-5 and J usage is TRBJ1-5, with a tentative D call TRBD1 (5 bases). This CDR3 has 13 amino acids. Trimming took 7 bases from V and 2 from J, leaving 9 bases between them. CDR1 and CDR2 (germline): MNHEY, SVGAGI. Here the CDR3 reads CASTGHRNQPQHF. The CDR3 nucleotides read TGTGCCAGCACCGGACACCGCAATCAGCCCCAGCATTTT.

V is TRBV3-1 (or the pseudogene TRBV3-2) and J is TRBJ1-1; unclear D gene. The CDR3 is 15 residues long. Germline V gives CDR1 LGHDT, CDR2 YNNKEL (reference sequence). Trimming cost V 1 base and J 0 bases, with 9 bases left between them. The CDR3 DNA is TGTGCCAGCAGCCAAGGGTTCACAGTGAACACTGAAGCTTTCTTT. As protein: CASSQGFTVNTEAFF.

V is TRBV10-2 and J is TRBJ1-2; the match to TRBD1 covers 9 bases. V trimming: 5 bases; J trimming: 9 bases; junction bases outside the gene matches: 10. This CDR3 is 14 amino acids long. Germline V CDR1 and CDR2: WSHSY, SAAADI. Here the CDR3 reads CASSLQGAGPSYTF. CDR3 coding DNA: TGCGCCAGCAGTTTACAGGGGGCCGGTCCAAGCTACACCTTC.

J is TRBJ2-7 and V is TRBV27; weak D call: TRBD1 (6 bases). Per the germline V gene, CDR1 is MNHEY and CDR2 is SMNVEV (reference sequence). The V end lost 5 bases, the J end lost 6 bases, and 23 bases lay between the germline ends. There are 16 residues in the CDR3. CDR3 bases: TGTGCCAGCAGTCTGACAGGAGACCTCCCTGGGTCCGAGCAGTACGTC. Protein product: CASSLTGDLPGSEQYV.

This clone was found a few times. The V and J genes are TRBV30 and TRBJ2-1; maybe TRBD2 (6 bases). CDR1 and CDR2 (germline): GTSNPN, SVGIG (reference sequence). V dropped 2 bases and J dropped 7 bases, with 24 bases sitting between them. CDR3 length: 17 amino acids. CDR3 region: CAWSNLVWDFKRNEQFF. In DNA, the CDR3 is TGTGCCTGGAGTAATCTGGTTTGGGACTTCAAACGGAATGAGCAGTTCTTC.

The V gene is TRBV6-5, the J gene TRBJ1-1; tentatively, D is TRBD1 (6 bases). The V end was cut by 6 bases, the J end by 1 base, with 9 bases between. Looked up from germline, CDR1 is MNHEY and CDR2 is SVGAGI. The CDR3 consists of 13 residues. Here the CDR3 reads CASSWTENTEAFF. DNA of the CDR3: TGTGCCAGCAGCTGGACAGAGAACACTGAAGCTTTCTTT.

The count of this clone is one. The chain links TRBV25-1 to TRBJ1-2; 12 bases are shared with TRBD1. This CDR3 region has 15 residues. The ends lost 4 bases at V and 3 bases at J; junction bases unmatched: 3. Germline V gene data show CDR1 as MGHDK and CDR2 as SYGVNS. This chain's CDR3 is CASSAGTGGHYGYTF. The DNA of the CDR3 is TGTGCCAGCAGTGCAGGGACAGGGGGCCACTATGGCTACACCTTC.

The rearrangement joins TRBV25-1 to TRBJ2-1, with unresolved D. From germline, CDR1 is MGHDK and CDR2 SYGVNS. Trimming cost V 0 bases and J 9 bases, with 12 bases left between them. The CDR3 length is 14 residues. CDR3 region: CASSEYPADPEQFF. CDR3 sequence (DNA): TGTGCCAGCAGTGAATATCCCGCAGATCCTGAGCAGTTCTTC.

The CDR3 loop is CASRQGLAGNYDPFF. For the CDR3, the DNA is TGTGCCAGTAGGCAGGGACTAGCGGGAAACTACGATCCGTTCTTC. The chain has TRBV19 and TRBJ2-1, with TRBD2 identical over 13 bases. There are 15 residues in the CDR3. The junction had 14 bases not matched to a gene; V was cut back by 6 bases and J by 15 bases. Germline V lookup: CDR1 LNHDA, CDR2 SQIVND (reference sequence).

This clone appeared a few times. The CDR3 reads CASSLGTVSNQPQHF. CDR3 bases: TGTGCCAGCAGCTTAGGAACAGTTAGCAATCAGCCCCAGCATTTT. The rearrangement joins TRBV7-9 to TRBJ1-5; no clear D gene. CDR3 length: 15 residues. In germline, CDR1 is SEHNR, CDR2 FQNEAQ (reference sequence). V was clipped by 1 base and J by 0 bases, with 7 bases between them.

This chain uses TRBV4-3 with TRBJ2-4; the D is unclear. Germline V gene lookup returns CDR1 LGHNA and CDR2 YSLEER. The CDR3 length is 15 residues. V was shortened by 0 bases and J by 7 bases, with 13 bases between the two germline ends. CDR3 residues: CASSQDLGNSNIQYF. CDR3 coding DNA: TGCGCCAGCAGCCAAGATTTAGGAAACAGTAACATTCAGTACTTC.

The rearrangement links TRBV2 to TRBJ2-4; 13 nucleotides agree with TRBD2. This CDR3 is 18 amino acids long. After removal of 2 bases from V and 0 bases from J, the junction contained 4 bases not matched to a gene. Germline assignment: CDR1 SNHLY and CDR2 FYNNEI. CDR3 protein: CASSEWTSGSGAKNIQYF. The CDR3 region has the DNA TGTGCCAGCAGTGAATGGACTAGCGGGAGTGGAGCCAAAAACATTCAGTACTTC.

This clone appeared a single time. The chain has TRBV19 and TRBJ1-2; 8 nucleotides line up with TRBD1. Germline CDR1 is LNHDA and CDR2 is SQIVND (reference sequence). This CDR3 contains 16 residues. The V gene end was trimmed by 5 bases and the J gene end by 8 bases; junction bases not matched to a gene: 16. This chain's CDR3 is CASSALGRDRRLGYTF. Here the CDR3 DNA reads TGTGCCAGTAGTGCCCTGGGGCGGGACAGGCGCCTCGGCTACACCTTC.

This chain connects TRBV19 to TRBJ2-1; 7 bases match TRBD2. CDR1 is LNHDA and CDR2 is SQIVND in the germline V gene (reference sequence). V shed 3 bases, J shed 5 bases, and the junction held 7 bases outside the gene matches. This CDR3 has 15 amino acids. CDR3 protein: CASSISGREHNEQFF. The CDR3 bases are TGTGCCAGTAGTATTTCTGGGCGGGAGCACAATGAGCAGTTCTTC.